Listed below are T cell receptor beta chains from one sample, sequenced in a study of T-cell memory formation after mild COVID-19. TCRdb independently ran MiXCR on the 5' RACE reads; one entry per CDR3 protein. This table has around 130,000 distinct CDR3 sequences, approximately 15% appearing once. The specimen sequenced was PBMCs or a T cell subset sorted from them (not recorded which). These receptors came from a man aged 18 to 29 who had mild COVID-19 (a few samples of this study predate the infection). Cell type and time point are not known. Both conserved end residues are part of each CDR3. A D gene is named only where the DNA matches it firmly. Part of the rows lack a size; the others show once, few, many or a class for expanded clones.

d_gene	abundance	v_gene	j_gene	CDR3aa	CDR3nt
TRBD1	once	TRBV6-5	TRBJ1-5	CASSAGRGLGNQPQHF	TGTGCCAGCAGTGCGGGAAGGGGGCTCGGGAATCAGCCCCAGCATTTT
.	.	TRBV2	TRBJ1-1	CASSEEVDTEAFF	TGTGCCAGCAGTGAAGAGGTAGACACTGAAGCTTTCTTT
.	many	TRBV4-3	TRBJ2-5	CASSQEPGPGGTQYF	TGCGCCAGCAGCCAAGAACCGGGACCTGGGGGGACCCAGTACTTC
.	few	TRBV6-5	TRBJ1-5	CASSYSPAGPNQPQHF	TGTGCCAGCAGTTACTCCCCCGCCGGACCTAATCAGCCCCAGCATTTT
TRBD1	.	TRBV6-6	TRBJ2-1	CASSYQPDRGYEQFF	TGTGCCAGCAGTTACCAACCGGACAGGGGTTATGAGCAGTTCTTC
.	few	TRBV12-5	TRBJ2-1	CASGWGYNEQFF	TGTGCTAGTGGTTGGGGGTACAATGAGCAGTTCTTC
.	.	TRBV7-2	TRBJ1-6	CASSSHLDGNSPLHF	TGTGCCAGCAGTTCTCACCTCGACGGAAATTCACCCCTCCACTTT
.	few	TRBV15	TRBJ2-5	CATSRDEVETQYF	TGTGCCACCAGCAGAGATGAGGTCGAGACCCAGTACTTC
.	few	TRBV4-3	TRBJ1-2	CASSQEGAGPRGYTF	TGCGCCAGCAGCCAAGAGGGTGCGGGACCGAGGGGCTACACCTTC
.	few	TRBV12-5	TRBJ2-1	CASAQSSGYNEQFF	TGTGCTAGTGCACAGAGCTCGGGGTACAATGAGCAGTTCTTC
TRBD1	few	TRBV5-4	TRBJ2-3	CASSRDRAVDTQYF	TGTGCCAGCAGCCGGGACAGGGCTGTAGATACGCAGTATTTT
.	few	TRBV5-1	TRBJ2-5	CASSLRPPTETQYF	TGCGCCAGCAGCTTGAGACCCCCGACGGAGACCCAGTACTTC
.	many	TRBV7-2	TRBJ2-3	CASRTGPIGADTQYF	TGTGCCAGCAGGACGGGGCCAATAGGGGCAGATACGCAGTATTTT
.	few	TRBV4-2	TRBJ2-2	CASSPEGRELFF	TGTGCCAGCAGCCCCGAGGGAAGGGAGCTGTTTTTT
.	.	TRBV9	TRBJ1-1	CASSVASIPNTEAFF	TGTGCCAGCAGCGTAGCTAGCATCCCGAACACTGAAGCTTTCTTT
.	once	TRBV7-2	TRBJ2-3	CAGSLIGRIDTQYF	TGTGCCGGCAGCTTAATAGGGAGAATAGATACGCAGTATTTT
TRBD2	few	TRBV28	TRBJ2-1	CASQTPGLAGAQYNEQFF	TGTGCCAGCCAAACACCGGGACTAGCGGGGGCCCAATACAATGAGCAGTTCTTC
TRBD2	.	TRBV7-9	TRBJ2-1	CASSSRGLAGHNEQFF	TGTGCCAGCAGCTCCCGTGGACTAGCGGGGCACAATGAGCAGTTCTTC
.	few	TRBV4-3	TRBJ2-2	CASSQDPFALDTGELFF	TGCGCCAGCAGCCAAGATCCATTCGCTTTGGACACCGGGGAGCTGTTTTTT
.	few	TRBV3-1	TRBJ2-2	CASSQEGRTGELFF	TGTGCCAGCAGCCAAGAAGGGAGAACCGGGGAGCTGTTTTTT
TRBD1	.	TRBV7-2	TRBJ1-1	CASRDRGRTTEAFF	TGTGCCAGCAGGGACAGGGGGCGGACCACTGAAGCTTTCTTT
.	few	TRBV7-2	TRBJ2-7	CASSSTGTSIYEQYF	TGTGCCAGCAGCTCCACCGGGACATCGATCTACGAGCAGTACTTC
TRBD2	.	TRBV12-3/TRBV12-4	TRBJ2-7	CASSLGLAFHEQYF	TGTGCCAGCAGTTTAGGACTAGCGTTTCACGAGCAGTACTTC
TRBD1	.	TRBV29-1	TRBJ2-5	CSAWTPRDSWETQYF	TGCAGCGCCTGGACCCCCCGGGACAGCTGGGAGACCCAGTACTTC
TRBD1	.	TRBV10-3	TRBJ2-5	CAISEATGQETQYF	TGTGCCATCAGTGAGGCGACAGGGCAAGAGACCCAGTACTTC
.	few	TRBV20-1	TRBJ2-2	CSARDPREGLTGELFF	TGCAGTGCTAGAGATCCGAGGGAAGGACTTACCGGGGAGCTGTTTTTT
.	few	TRBV28	TRBJ2-4	CASSFMGAGIAKNIQYF	TGTGCCAGCAGTTTTATGGGGGCAGGGATAGCCAAAAACATTCAGTACTTC
TRBD1	many	TRBV28	TRBJ2-4	CASSFEGAVVKNIQYF	TGTGCCAGCAGTTTCGAGGGGGCGGTGGTCAAAAACATTCAGTACTTC
.	few	TRBV24-1	TRBJ1-5	CATSDWNQPQHF	TGTGCCACCAGTGATTGGAATCAGCCCCAGCATTTT
TRBD1	few	TRBV2	TRBJ1-2	CASSEAGGQAGYYTF	TGTGCCAGCAGTGAAGCGGGGGGACAGGCTGGATACTACACCTTC
.	.	TRBV7-2	TRBJ2-2	CASSLRVTGELFF	TGTGCCAGCAGCTTACGAGTCACCGGGGAGCTGTTTTTT
.	few	TRBV28	TRBJ1-5	CATGQSNQPQHF	TGTGCCACCGGACAGAGCAATCAGCCCCAGCATTTT
.	few	TRBV29-1	TRBJ1-5	CSVVVSGNSQPQHF	TGCAGCGTTGTCGTGTCAGGGAATTCGCAGCCCCAGCATTTT
TRBD2	.	TRBV7-9	TRBJ2-5	CASREGLADQETQYF	TGTGCCAGCAGGGAGGGACTAGCCGACCAAGAGACCCAGTACTTC
.	once	TRBV10-3	TRBJ1-1	CAISVGESAEAFF	TGTGCCATCAGTGTGGGGGAAAGCGCTGAAGCTTTCTTT
.	few	TRBV12-3/TRBV12-4	TRBJ2-3	CASSRRDGGPSTDTQYF	TGTGCCAGCAGCCGCCGAGATGGGGGGCCTAGCACAGATACGCAGTATTTT
.	.	TRBV6-5	TRBJ2-5	CASRPSSGQETQYF	TGTGCCAGCAGGCCCAGTAGCGGCCAAGAGACCCAGTACTTC
.	few	TRBV10-3	TRBJ2-1	CAISEHRSGLGTYEQFF	TGTGCCATCAGTGAGCATCGGTCTGGGCTAGGTACATATGAGCAGTTCTTC
.	.	TRBV10-2	TRBJ2-2	CASGRRDTGELFF	TGCGCCAGCGGACGGAGGGACACCGGGGAGCTGTTTTTT
.	few	TRBV20-1	TRBJ1-4	CSAYPPTNEKLFF	TGCAGTGCTTATCCCCCAACTAATGAAAAACTGTTTTTT
.	few	TRBV5-1	TRBJ1-5	CASSLDGERNQPQHF	TGCGCCAGCAGCTTGGATGGGGAACGAAATCAGCCCCAGCATTTT
TRBD1	few	TRBV7-9	TRBJ1-6	CASSSRGGTGKIKKDSPLHF	TGTGCCAGCAGCAGTCGCGGTGGGACAGGGAAGATTAAAAAGGATTCACCCCTCCACTTT
.	few	TRBV4-1	TRBJ1-2	CASSQGQGYTF	TGCGCCAGCAGCCAAGGACAGGGCTACACCTTC
TRBD2	.	TRBV6-1	TRBJ2-2	CASSGPAGGNTGELFF	TGTGCCAGCAGTGGCCCAGCGGGGGGGAACACCGGGGAGCTGTTTTTT